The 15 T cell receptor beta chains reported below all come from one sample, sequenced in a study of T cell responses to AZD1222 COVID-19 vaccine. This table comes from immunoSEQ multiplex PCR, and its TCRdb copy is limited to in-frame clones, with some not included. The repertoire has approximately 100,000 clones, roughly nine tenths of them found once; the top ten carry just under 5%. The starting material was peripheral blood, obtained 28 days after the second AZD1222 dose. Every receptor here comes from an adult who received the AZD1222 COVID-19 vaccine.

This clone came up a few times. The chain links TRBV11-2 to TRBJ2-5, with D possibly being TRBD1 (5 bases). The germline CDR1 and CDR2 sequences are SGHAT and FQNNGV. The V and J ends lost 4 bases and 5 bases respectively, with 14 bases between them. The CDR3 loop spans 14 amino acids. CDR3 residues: CASSSSGNRETQYF. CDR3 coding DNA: TGTGCCAGCAGCTCATCAGGGAATCGGGAGACCCAGTACTTC. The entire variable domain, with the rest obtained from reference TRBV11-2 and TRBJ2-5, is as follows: EAGVAQSPRYKIIEKRQSVAFWCNPISGHATLYWYQQILGQGPKLLIQFQNNGVVDDSQLPKDRFSAERLKGVDSTLKIQPAKLEDSAVYLCASSSSGNRETQYFGPGTRLLVL.

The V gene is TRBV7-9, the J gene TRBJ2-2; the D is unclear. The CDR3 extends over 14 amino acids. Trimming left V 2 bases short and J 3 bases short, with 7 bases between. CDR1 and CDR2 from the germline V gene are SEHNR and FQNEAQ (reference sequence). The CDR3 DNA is TGTGCCAGCAGCTTAAGGTGGGACACCGGGGAGCTGTTTTTT. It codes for CASSLRWDTGELFF.

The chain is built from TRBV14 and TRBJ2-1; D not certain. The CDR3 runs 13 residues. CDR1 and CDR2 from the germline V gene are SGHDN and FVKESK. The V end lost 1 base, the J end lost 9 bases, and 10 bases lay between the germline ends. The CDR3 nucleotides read TGTGCCAGCAGCCAAGGGACGACCACTGAGCAGTTCTTC. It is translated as CASSQGTTTEQFF.

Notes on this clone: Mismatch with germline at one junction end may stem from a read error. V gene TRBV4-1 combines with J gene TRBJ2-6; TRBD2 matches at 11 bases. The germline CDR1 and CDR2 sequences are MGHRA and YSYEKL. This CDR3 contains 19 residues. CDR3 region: CARRPRGSGGGSGANVLTF. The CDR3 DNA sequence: TGCGCCCGCAGGCCCCGGGGTAGCGGGGGGGGCTCTGGGGCCAACGTCCTGACTTTC.

The CDR3 loop reads CASGQNYGYTF. The CDR3 DNA reads TGTGCCAGTGGGCAGAACTATGGCTACACCTTC. The chain recombines TRBV19 with TRBJ1-2, with D uncertain. V was trimmed by 8 bases and J by 2 bases, leaving 6 bases between them. The germline gives CDR1 LNHDA, CDR2 SQIVND (reference sequence). The CDR3 totals 11 residues.

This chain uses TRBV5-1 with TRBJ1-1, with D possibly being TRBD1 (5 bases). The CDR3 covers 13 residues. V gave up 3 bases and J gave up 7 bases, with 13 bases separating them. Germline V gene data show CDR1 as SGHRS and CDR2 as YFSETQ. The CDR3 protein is CASSSRGSGEAFF. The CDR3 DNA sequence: TGCGCCAGCAGCTCTCGGGGGAGCGGTGAAGCTTTCTTT.

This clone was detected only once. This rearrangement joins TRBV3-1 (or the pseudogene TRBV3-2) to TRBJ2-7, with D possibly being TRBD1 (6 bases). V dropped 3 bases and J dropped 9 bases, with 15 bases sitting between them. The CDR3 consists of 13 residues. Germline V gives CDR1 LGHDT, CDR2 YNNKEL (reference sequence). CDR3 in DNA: TGTGCCAGCAGCCAGACGTCTCCGACAGGGCAGTACTTC. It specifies CASSQTSPTGQYF.

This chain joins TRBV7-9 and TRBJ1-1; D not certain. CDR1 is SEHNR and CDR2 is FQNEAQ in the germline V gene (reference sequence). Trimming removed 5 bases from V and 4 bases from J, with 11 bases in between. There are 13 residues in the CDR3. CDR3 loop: CASSPGWSTEAFF. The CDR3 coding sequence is TGTGCCAGCAGCCCCGGGTGGAGCACTGAAGCTTTCTTT.

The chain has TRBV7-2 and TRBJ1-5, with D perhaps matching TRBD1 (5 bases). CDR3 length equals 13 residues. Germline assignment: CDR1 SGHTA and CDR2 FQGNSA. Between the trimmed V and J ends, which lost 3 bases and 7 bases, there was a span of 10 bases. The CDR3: CASSFQGAQPQHF. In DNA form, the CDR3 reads TGTGCCAGCAGCTTTCAGGGTGCCCAGCCCCAGCATTTT. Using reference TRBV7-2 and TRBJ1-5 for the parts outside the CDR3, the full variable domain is GAGVSQSPSNKVTEKGKDVELRCDPISGHTALYWYRQSLGQGLEFLIYFQGNSAPDKSGLPSDRFSAERTGGSVSTLTIQRTQQEDSAVYLCASSFQGAQPQHFGDGTRLSIL.

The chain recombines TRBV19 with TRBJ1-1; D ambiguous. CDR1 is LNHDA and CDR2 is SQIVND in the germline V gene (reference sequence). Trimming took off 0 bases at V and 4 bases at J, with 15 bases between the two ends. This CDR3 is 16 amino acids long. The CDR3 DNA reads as TGTGCCAGTAGTATAGAGGGAGAGATAGGGTTCACTGAAGCTTTCTTT. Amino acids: CASSIEGEIGFTEAFF.

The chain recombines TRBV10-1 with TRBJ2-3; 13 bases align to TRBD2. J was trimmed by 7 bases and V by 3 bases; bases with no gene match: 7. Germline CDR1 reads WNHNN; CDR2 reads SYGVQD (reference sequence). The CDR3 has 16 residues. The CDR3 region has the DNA TGCGCCAGCAGTGATACTAGCGGGGGGGCTAGGTATACGCAGTATTTT. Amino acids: CASSDTSGGARYTQYF.

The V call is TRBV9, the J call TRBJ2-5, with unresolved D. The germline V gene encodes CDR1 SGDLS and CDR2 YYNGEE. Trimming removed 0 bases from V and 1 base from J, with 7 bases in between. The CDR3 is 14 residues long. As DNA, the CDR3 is TGTGCCAGCAGCGTAGCTTCAGTCCAAGAGACCCAGTACTTC. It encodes CASSVASVQETQYF.

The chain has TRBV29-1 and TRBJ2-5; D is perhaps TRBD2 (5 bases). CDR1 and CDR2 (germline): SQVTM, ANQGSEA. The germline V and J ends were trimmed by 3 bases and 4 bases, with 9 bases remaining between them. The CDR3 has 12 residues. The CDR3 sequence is CSVDEGSETQYF. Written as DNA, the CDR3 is TGCAGCGTTGATGAGGGTTCAGAGACCCAGTACTTC.

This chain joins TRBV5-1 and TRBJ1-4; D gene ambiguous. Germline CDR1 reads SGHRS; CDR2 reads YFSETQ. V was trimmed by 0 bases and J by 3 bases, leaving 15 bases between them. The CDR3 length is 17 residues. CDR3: CASSLGPERAANEKLFF. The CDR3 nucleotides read TGCGCCAGCAGCTTGGGACCGGAAAGGGCGGCTAATGAAAAACTGTTTTTT.

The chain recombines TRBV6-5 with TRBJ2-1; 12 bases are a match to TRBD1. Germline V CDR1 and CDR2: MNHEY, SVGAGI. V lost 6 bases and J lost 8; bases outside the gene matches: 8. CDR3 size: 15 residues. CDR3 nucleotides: TGTGCCAGCAGGCTCCGGGACAGGGGGCTCTATGAGCAGTTCTTC. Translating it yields CASRLRDRGLYEQFF.